This T cell receptor beta chain was documented in a study of T-cell reconstitution after alpha-beta-depleted transplantation in children. V was clipped by 6 bases and J by 8 bases, with 16 bases between them. This CDR3 has 13 residues. CDR1 and CDR2 from the germline V gene are MDHEN and SYDVKM. Construction of the TCRbeta library involved unique molecular identifiers. TCRdb recomputed calls from the PCR reads with MiXCR, one row per CDR3 protein. Counted here are 80,000 to 100,000 distinct CDR3 sequences, 23% occurring once; the ten biggest clones make up 20% to 25%. General study findings and limits: Alpha-beta T cells present about two months after transplant were reported to originate from several hundred expanded graft clones.

About this clonotype itself: The antigen is undetermined.

The chain uses TRBV28 and TRBJ1-2; TRBD1 is a possible D gene (6 bases). The receptor comes from a boy between 2 and 15 years old with acute lymphoblastic leukemia, due to receive a stem cell transplant. This specimen consisted of PBMCs, obtained before TCRalphabeta/CD19-depleted stem cell transplant. The CDR3 nucleotides are TGTGCCAGCAGCGCCCGGGGGCTGCGGGGCTACACCTTC. Translation: CASSARGLRGYTF.